The present entry profiles one T cell receptor beta chain with its context. Antigen: not known. These data belong to a study of CXCR3-negative and CXCR3-positive naive CD8 T cells. The study's findings and limits: CXCR3-expressing naive cells carried TRB CDR3s more hydrophobic than those of CXCR3-negative naive cells.

In germline, CDR1 is LGHNT, CDR2 FRNRAP. This CDR3 has 12 residues. The libraries of TRB cDNA were constructed through 5' RACE using UMI labels. With the 5' RACE reads reprocessed, TCRdb shows one record per CDR3 protein and no DNA. The specimen's table records about 150,000 distinct CDR3 sequences. V gene TRBV12-5 combines with J gene TRBJ1-1. Sample: naive CXCR3+ CD8+ T cells from blood. Specified subset: CD45RO-CCR7+CD27+CD95- naive CD8+ T cells expressing CXCR3 (TNR3+). The source of this sequence is a human donor in good health. Some clones in this sample may be carry-over from other donors' samples. CDR3 protein: CASGHQNTEAFF.